This record concerns one TCR beta chain sequence. These data belong to a study of T cell responses to AZD1222 COVID-19 vaccine. V shed 5 bases, J shed 2 bases, and the junction held 6 bases outside the gene matches. Germline CDR1 reads GTSNPN; CDR2 reads SVGIG (reference sequence). The CDR3 has 14 amino acids. The assay was immunoSEQ multiplex PCR, and TCRdb's table has in-frame clones only and misses some. The table has 65,000 to 95,000 clones, roughly nine tenths seen once. The receptor was isolated from an adult in good health. V gene TRBV30 combines with J gene TRBJ2-3; 8 bases align to TRBD2. The sample here was peripheral blood, taken on day 0 of MenACWY control vaccination. The CDR3 DNA sequence: TGTGCCTGGGGGACTAGGGGCCACACAGATACGCAGTATTTT. It translates to CAWGTRGHTDTQYF.